Presented here are 20 T cell receptor beta chains from one specimen sequenced in a study of shared clonotypes between healthy human individuals (dated by TCRdb to between 2020 and 2021). The library relied on the immunoSEQ multiplex PCR assay. In its TCRdb copy, this immuneACCESS table keeps in-frame sequences only and misses some clones. Where compared with another copy, unresolved V genes explain less than half of these, and the others have no known cause. This sample lists some 1.5 million clones; 95% to 97% were detected once. The top ten clones comprise 1% to 1.5% of the sample. The sample consisted of naive CD4+ T cells sorted from blood. Read against the paper, the sample's cell subset or site label means: CD45RA+ positively selected. The source is a man younger than 40 in good health.

The rearrangement joins TRBV5-1 to TRBJ2-7, with 11 bases aligning to TRBD2. Germline assignment: CDR1 SGHRS and CDR2 YFSETQ. The ends lost 5 bases at V and 1 base at J; junction bases unmatched: 5. The CDR3 is made up of 15 amino acids. The DNA of the CDR3 is TGCGCCAGCAGGCAACTAGCGGGAGAGTCCTACGAGCAGTACTTC. As protein: CASRQLAGESYEQYF.

J is TRBJ2-2 and V is TRBV4-3; D not resolved. Germline V gives CDR1 LGHNA, CDR2 YSLEER. This CDR3 spans 13 amino acids. Trimming took off 1 base at V and 9 bases at J, with 9 bases between the two ends. The CDR3 loop is CASSQVQNRELFF. The CDR3 bases are TGCGCCAGCAGCCAAGTTCAGAACAGGGAGCTGTTTTTT.

This clone appeared a few times. Within the sample, other DNA sequences also encode this same CDR3. The V and J genes are TRBV30 and TRBJ1-5; D is uncertain. Germline V gene data show CDR1 as GTSNPN and CDR2 as SVGIG (reference sequence). This CDR3 is 13 amino acids long. V was clipped by 1 base and J by 6 bases, with 10 bases between them. DNA of the CDR3: TGTGCCTGGAGTGCCGGAGGCGGTCAGCCCCAGCATTTT. It translates to CAWSAGGGQPQHF.

On this clone: This CDR3 is also generated by other DNA sequences in the sample. J is TRBJ2-2 and V is TRBV28; tentatively, D is TRBD2 (5 bases). The CDR3 spans 15 residues. Germline lookup yields CDR1 MDHEN and CDR2 SYDVKM. Between the trimmed V and J ends, which lost 4 bases and 1 base, there was a span of 10 bases. The CDR3 bases are TGTGCCAGCAGTTCCCCGGGAATGAACACCGGGGAGCTGTTTTTT. Residues: CASSSPGMNTGELFF.

This chain connects TRBV10-3 to TRBJ2-6, with a tentative D call TRBD1 (6 bases). Germline V gene sequence: CDR1 ENHRY, CDR2 SYGVKD. The V and J ends lost 6 bases and 2 bases respectively, with 20 bases between them. The CDR3 covers 18 residues. The CDR3 region is CAIRATGVGGAGANVLTF. The CDR3 nucleotides read TGTGCCATCAGAGCGACAGGCGTAGGAGGAGCTGGGGCCAACGTCCTGACTTTC.

The gene calls are TRBV5-4 and TRBJ2-5; TRBD2 aligns across 8 bases. V dropped 4 bases and J dropped 5; count of bases not matched to a gene: 7. The length of the CDR3 is 14 residues. Germline V CDR1 and CDR2: SGHNT, YYREEE (reference sequence). The CDR3 here is CASSQTSVRETQYF. Written as DNA, the CDR3 is TGTGCCAGCAGCCAGACTAGCGTAAGGGAGACCCAGTACTTC.

The genes are TRBV7-2 and TRBJ2-1; unclear D gene. V was cut by 5 bases and J by 3 bases, with 11 bases left in between. The germline V gene has CDR1 SGHTA and CDR2 FQGNSA. This CDR3 is 14 amino acids long. CDR3 sequence reads: CASSPEVVYNEQFF. Here the CDR3 DNA reads TGTGCCAGCAGCCCCGAGGTGGTCTACAATGAGCAGTTCTTC.

This chain uses TRBV10-3 with TRBJ2-3, with 10 bases lining up with TRBD2. The CDR3 is 20 residues long. Germline-derived CDR1 and CDR2 are ENHRY and SYGVKD. V lost 0 bases, J lost 0 bases, and 12 bases stayed unmatched. Here the CDR3 DNA reads TGTGCCATCAGTGAGTCGGCTAGCGGGAGTGTACCTTCTAGCACAGATACGCAGTATTTT. Its protein is CAISESASGSVPSSTDTQYF.

The chain carries TRBV29-1 and TRBJ2-7; D gene uncertain. From germline, CDR1 is SQVTM and CDR2 ANQGSEA. CDR3 length: 12 amino acids. V was pared by 4 bases and J by 4 bases, with 11 bases between. The CDR3 reads CSVVNLRYEQYF. In DNA, the CDR3 is TGCAGCGTTGTTAACCTAAGGTACGAGCAGTACTTC.

The V call is TRBV7-2, the J call TRBJ2-3, with 10 bases lining up with TRBD2. Germline CDR1 SGHTA, CDR2 FQGNSA. The CDR3 has 16 amino acids. Trimming cost V 5 bases and J 4 bases; bases outside gene matches: 9. The CDR3 DNA is TGTGCCAGCAGCCCCGGGGGCCTAGCGGGAGCAGATACGCAGTATTTT. Protein sequence: CASSPGGLAGADTQYF. Together with reference TRBV7-2 and TRBJ2-3, the CDR3 gives the full variable domain: GAGVSQSPSNKVTEKGKDVELRCDPISGHTALYWYRQSLGQGLEFLIYFQGNSAPDKSGLPSDRFSAERTGGSVSTLTIQRTQQEDSAVYLCASSPGGLAGADTQYFGPGTRLTVL.

The CDR3 region is CASSYRTDSGNTIYF. The DNA of the CDR3 is TGTGCCAGCAGCTACCGGACAGACTCTGGAAACACCATATATTTT. The chain combines TRBV7-9 with TRBJ1-3; perhaps TRBD1 as D (6 bases). Per germline, CDR1 SEHNR and CDR2 FQNEAQ (reference sequence). V was trimmed by 4 bases and J by 0 bases, leaving 10 bases between them. This CDR3 spans 15 amino acids.

The chain employs TRBV10-3 and TRBJ1-3, with a tentative D call TRBD1 (5 bases). The length of the CDR3 is 15 residues. The V end lost 4 bases, the J end lost 0 bases, and 10 bases lay between the germline ends. CDR1 is ENHRY and CDR2 is SYGVKD in the germline V gene. Here the CDR3 DNA reads TGTGCCATCAGTGTTACGGGGGGCTCTGGAAACACCATATATTTT. Its protein product is CAISVTGGSGNTIYF.

The J gene is TRBJ2-3, the V gene TRBV10-1; 9 bases are shared with TRBD1. V lost 8 bases and J lost 4; bases outside the gene matches: 10. The CDR3 length is 15 residues. Germline values: CDR1 WNHNN, CDR2 SYGVQD (reference sequence). As DNA, the CDR3 is TGCGCCAGCGGACTCCCGGGACAGGGATCAGATACGCAGTATTTT. Residues: CASGLPGQGSDTQYF.

This rearrangement joins TRBV2 to TRBJ2-3; D may be TRBD1 or TRBD2 (5 bases each). Germline V lookup: CDR1 SNHLY, CDR2 FYNNEI. The V and J ends lost 6 bases and 3 bases respectively, with 25 bases between them. The CDR3 contains 18 residues. The CDR3 region is CASSPKLLPLGVTDTQYF. DNA of the CDR3: TGTGCCAGCAGCCCAAAACTCCTACCACTGGGGGTGACAGATACGCAGTATTTT.

This clone was recorded only once. The chain combines TRBV30 with TRBJ2-1, with unresolved D. The CDR3 totals 12 residues. Trimming removed 5 bases at V and 3 bases at J, with 8 bases between. Looked up from germline, CDR1 is GTSNPN and CDR2 is SVGIG (reference sequence). The CDR3 protein is CAWAWDYNEQFF. CDR3 nucleotides: TGTGCCTGGGCCTGGGACTACAATGAGCAGTTCTTC.

V is TRBV29-1 and J is TRBJ2-3; 8 bases map to TRBD2. Germline-derived CDR1 and CDR2 are SQVTM and ANQGSEA. The CDR3 totals 13 residues. With 7 bases clipped from V and 2 bases from J, the junction kept 5 bases outside the gene matches. The chain's CDR3 is CSGIAGNTDTQYF. The CDR3 nucleotides are TGCAGCGGTATAGCGGGGAACACAGATACGCAGTATTTT.

DNA of the CDR3: TGTGCCAGCAGCGTAGTAGGGACGGCCCAAGAGACCCAGTACTTC. Translated: CASSVVGTAQETQYF. The V gene is TRBV9, the J gene TRBJ2-5; either TRBD1 or TRBD2 may fit D (5 bases each). The CDR3 length is 15 residues. Trimming removed 0 bases at V and 1 base at J, with 10 bases between. Germline CDR1 SGDLS, CDR2 YYNGEE.

The chain has TRBV7-9 and TRBJ2-1, with TRBD2 as a possible D gene (5 bases). The CDR3 is made up of 17 amino acids. Germline V gives CDR1 SEHNR, CDR2 FQNEAQ (reference sequence). Trimming stripped 4 bases from V and 1 base from J, with 17 bases between. The CDR3 spells CASSSRPGNSSYNEQFF. The CDR3 DNA sequence: TGTGCCAGCAGCTCTAGACCCGGGAATAGTTCCTACAATGAGCAGTTCTTC.

The rearrangement uses TRBV5-4 and TRBJ2-5; D not resolved. Germline CDR1 is SGHNT and CDR2 is YYREEE (reference sequence). Trimming pared 2 bases from V and 3 bases from J, leaving 8 bases between. CDR3 length: 13 amino acids. CDR3 nucleotides: TGTGCCAGCAGCTTCAAATACGAAGAGACCCAGTACTTC. The encoded protein is CASSFKYEETQYF.

Worth noting for this clone: The same CDR3 is also encoded by other DNA sequences in this sample. The chain links TRBV27 to TRBJ1-2, with D possibly TRBD1 on 5 matching bases. V lost 2 bases and J lost 3, with 10 bases in between. The CDR3 spans 14 residues. The germline CDR1 and CDR2 sequences are MNHEY and SMNVEV (reference sequence). The CDR3: CASSLNGGDYGYTF. The CDR3 DNA is TGTGCCAGCAGTTTAAATGGGGGGGACTATGGCTACACCTTC.